The rows below give T cell receptor beta chains drawn from one sample of a study of T-cell reconstitution after alpha-beta-depleted transplantation in children. TCRdb itself ran the PCR reads through MiXCR, one entry per CDR3 protein. This sample has almost 600,000 distinct CDR3 sequences; 27% occur once, and the top ten carry around a third. This material consisted of PBMCs, taken before TCRalphabeta/CD19-depleted stem cell transplant. These receptors were collected from a boy in the first two years of life with Wiskott-Aldrich syndrome, due to receive a stem cell transplant. Both conserved end residues are part of each CDR3. A D gene is named only where the DNA matches it firmly. Some rows have no size entry. The others give once, few or many, or a class for an expanded clone.

TRBJ2-5	TRBD2	TRBV11-2	-	TGTGCCAGCAGCATAAGCGGGGAGTACCAAGAGACCCAGTACTTC	CASSISGEYQETQYF
TRBJ2-1	TRBD2	TRBV5-6	few	TGTGCCAGCAGCTTGGTTTACGGGGAGGGAAATGAGCAGTTCTTC	CASSLVYGEGNEQFF
TRBJ1-2	TRBD1	TRBV12-3/TRBV12-4	few	TGTGCCAGCAGTTTAGGGGTGACAGGGGGCTCGGGCTATGGCTACACCTTC	CASSLGVTGGSGYGYTF
TRBJ2-7	-	TRBV15	-	TGCGCCACCAGCAGCACTCCTAGGGGCGAGCAGTACTTC	CATSSTPRGEQYF
TRBJ2-7	-	TRBV7-9	few	TGTGCCAGCAGCCGTCTAGTGAGAATTGCAGGCGAGCAGTACTTC	CASSRLVRIAGEQYF
TRBJ2-5	-	TRBV7-3	-	TGTGCCAGCAGCTTCTTACCGGACAGCCAAGAGACCCAGTACTTC	CASSFLPDSQETQYF
TRBJ2-3	TRBD2	TRBV7-6	-	TGTGCCAGCAGCTTAAGTAGCGGGAGTCTAGTTAGCACAGATACGCAGTATTTT	CASSLSSGSLVSTDTQYF
TRBJ2-7	-	TRBV10-3	once	TGTGCCCCTCCGGTGGTAAAGGGATTTGACGAGCAGTACTTC	CAPPVVKGFDEQYF
TRBJ2-1	-	TRBV7-8	-	TGTGCCAGCAGCTTAAGGCTCGACTCCTACAATGAGCAGTTCTTC	CASSLRLDSYNEQFF
TRBJ2-6	-	TRBV15	many	TGTGCCACCTCACGGGGCTCTGGGGCCAACGTCCTGACTTTC	CATSRGSGANVLTF